This T cell receptor (beta chain) is from a study of T-cell memory formation after mild COVID-19. Overall study results and limits: The study detected some responding clones in pre-infection memory, suggesting cross-reactive memory joined.

The length of the CDR3 is 15 residues. V lost 5 bases and J lost 8; bases outside the gene matches: 12. Germline values: CDR1 SGHTA, CDR2 FQGNSA. From the 5' RACE reads, TCRdb called clonotypes with MiXCR, one entry per CDR3 protein. The sample includes around 200,000 distinct CDR3 sequences, around 25% of them seen just once. This clonotype was counted only a few times. Its antigen is currently unknown. The clonotype originates from an adult woman who had mild COVID-19 (a few samples of this study predate the infection). Cell type and time point are not known. This sequence joins TRBV7-2 and TRBJ2-1; 7 bases map to TRBD2. The specimen was PBMCs or a T cell subset sorted from them (not recorded which). The CDR3 nucleotides read TGTGCCAGCAGCCCAAGCGGGGCGGGAGTCTATGAGCAGTTCTTC. This encodes CASSPSGAGVYEQFF.